This TCR beta chain came from a study of T cells expressing NK-cell markers. Overall study results and limits: Of the CD8+ T cells in about 6 donors, 1.0-7.0% belonged to dominant NKG2C+ clonotypes. Four of the donors also had these clonotypes leading their CD3+CD56-NKG2C+ fraction.

A note on this clonotype: Antigen specificity is unknown.

TCRdb processed the 5' RACE reads again and assigns one entry to each CDR3 protein, with no DNA. The sample holds hundreds of thousands of distinct CDR3 sequences. CDR1 is LGHNA, CDR2 YNFKEQ, per germline. This CDR3 has 15 residues. The clonotype was recovered from a man younger than 35 in good health. Sequencing was performed on blood T cells: a sorted CD56 or NKG2C T cell subset, CD4+ or CD8+ T cells, or bulk PBMC T cells (not recorded which). The V call is TRBV4-2, the J call TRBJ2-3; the D call of TRBD1 rests on TCRdb alone, since no DNA is present to check it. The CDR3 is CASSQETGSTDTQYF.